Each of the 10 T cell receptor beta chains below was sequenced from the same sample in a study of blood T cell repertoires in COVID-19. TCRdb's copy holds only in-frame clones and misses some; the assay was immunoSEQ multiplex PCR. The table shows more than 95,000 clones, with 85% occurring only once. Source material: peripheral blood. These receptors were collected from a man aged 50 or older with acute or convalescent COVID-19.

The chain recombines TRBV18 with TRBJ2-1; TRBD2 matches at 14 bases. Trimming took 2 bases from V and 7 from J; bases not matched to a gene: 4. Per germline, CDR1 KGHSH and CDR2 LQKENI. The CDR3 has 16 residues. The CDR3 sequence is CASSPKGLAGANEQFF. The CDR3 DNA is TGTGCCAGCTCACCAAAGGGACTAGCGGGAGCGAATGAGCAGTTCTTC.

This chain's CDR3 is CASSSQGAGETQYF. The CDR3 DNA follows: TGTGCCAGCAGCTCTCAGGGGGCTGGGGAGACCCAGTACTTC. The chain employs TRBV5-4 and TRBJ2-5; 8 nucleotides match TRBD1. J was trimmed by 5 bases and V by 3 bases; bases with no gene match: 6. Germline CDR1 is SGHNT and CDR2 is YYREEE (reference sequence). CDR3 size: 14 residues.

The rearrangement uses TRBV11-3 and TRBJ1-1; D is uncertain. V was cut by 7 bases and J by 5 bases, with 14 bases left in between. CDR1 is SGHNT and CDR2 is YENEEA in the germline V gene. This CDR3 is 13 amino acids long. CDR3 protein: CASTTSVVTEAFF. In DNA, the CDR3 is TGTGCCAGCACCACATCAGTCGTTACTGAAGCTTTCTTT.

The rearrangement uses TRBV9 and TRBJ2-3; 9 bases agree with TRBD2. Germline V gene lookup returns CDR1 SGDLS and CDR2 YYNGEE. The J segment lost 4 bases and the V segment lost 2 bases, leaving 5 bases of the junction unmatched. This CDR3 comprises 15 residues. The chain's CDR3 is CASSVRSGSADTQYF. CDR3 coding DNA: TGTGCCAGCAGCGTCCGTAGCGGGAGCGCAGATACGCAGTATTTT.

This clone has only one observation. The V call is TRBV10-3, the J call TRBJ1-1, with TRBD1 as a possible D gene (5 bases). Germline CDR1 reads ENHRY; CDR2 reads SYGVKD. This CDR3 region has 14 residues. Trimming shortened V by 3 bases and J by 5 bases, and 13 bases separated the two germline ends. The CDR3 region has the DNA TGTGCCATCAGTGAAGGGAGGACAAGAACTGAAGCTTTCTTT. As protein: CAISEGRTRTEAFF.

This CDR3 reads CASSYHRVREETQYF. DNA of the CDR3: TGTGCCAGCAGTTATCACAGGGTAAGAGAAGAGACCCAGTACTTC. The V gene is TRBV28, the J gene TRBJ2-5; possible D gene TRBD1, 6 bases. The CDR3 contains 15 residues. Trimming took off 4 bases at V and 3 bases at J, with 15 bases between the two ends. Germline V lookup: CDR1 MDHEN, CDR2 SYDVKM. Together with reference TRBV28 and TRBJ2-5, the CDR3 gives the full variable domain: DVKVTQSSRYLVKRTGEKVFLECVQDMDHENMFWYRQDPGLGLRLIYFSYDVKMKEKGDIPEGYSVSREKKERFSLILESASTNQTSMYLCASSYHRVREETQYFGPGTRLLVL.

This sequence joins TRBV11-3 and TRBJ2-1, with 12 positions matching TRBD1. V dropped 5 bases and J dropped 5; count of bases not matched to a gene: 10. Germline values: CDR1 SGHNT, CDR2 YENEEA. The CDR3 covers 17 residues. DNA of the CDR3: TGTGCCAGCAGCCCAGTGGGACAGGGGGCCTTCGACAATGAGCAGTTCTTC. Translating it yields CASSPVGQGAFDNEQFF.

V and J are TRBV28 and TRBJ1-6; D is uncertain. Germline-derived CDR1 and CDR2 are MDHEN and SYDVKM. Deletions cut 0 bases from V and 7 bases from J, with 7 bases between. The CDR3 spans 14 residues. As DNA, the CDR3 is TGTGCCAGCAGTTTATGGCAAGAGAATTCACCCCTCCACTTT. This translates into CASSLWQENSPLHF.

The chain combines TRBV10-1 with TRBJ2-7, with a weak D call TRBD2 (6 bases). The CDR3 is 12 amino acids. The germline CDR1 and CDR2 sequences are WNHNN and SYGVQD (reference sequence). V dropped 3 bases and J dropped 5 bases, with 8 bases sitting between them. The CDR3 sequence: CASSERRDEQYF. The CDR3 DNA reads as TGCGCCAGCAGTGAACGGAGGGACGAGCAGTACTTC.

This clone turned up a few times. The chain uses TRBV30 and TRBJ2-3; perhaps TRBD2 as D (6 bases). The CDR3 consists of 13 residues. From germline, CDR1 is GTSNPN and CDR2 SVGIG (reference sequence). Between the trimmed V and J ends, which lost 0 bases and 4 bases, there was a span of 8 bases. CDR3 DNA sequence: TGTGCCTGGAGTGTTGGGGGGTCAGATACGCAGTATTTT. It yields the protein CAWSVGGSDTQYF.